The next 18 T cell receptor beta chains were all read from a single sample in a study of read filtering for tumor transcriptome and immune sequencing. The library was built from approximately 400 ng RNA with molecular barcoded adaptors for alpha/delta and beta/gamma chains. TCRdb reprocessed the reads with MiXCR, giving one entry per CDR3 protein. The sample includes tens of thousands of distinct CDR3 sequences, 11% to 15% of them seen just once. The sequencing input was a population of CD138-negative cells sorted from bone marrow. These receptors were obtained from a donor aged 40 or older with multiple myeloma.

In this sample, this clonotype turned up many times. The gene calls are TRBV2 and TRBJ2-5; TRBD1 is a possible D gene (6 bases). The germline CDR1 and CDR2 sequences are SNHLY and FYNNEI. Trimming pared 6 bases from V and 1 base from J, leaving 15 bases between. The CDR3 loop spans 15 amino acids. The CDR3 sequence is CASRPGGGSQETQYF. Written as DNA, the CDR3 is TGTGCCAGCAGACCTGGGGGCGGTTCCCAAGAGACCCAGTACTTC.

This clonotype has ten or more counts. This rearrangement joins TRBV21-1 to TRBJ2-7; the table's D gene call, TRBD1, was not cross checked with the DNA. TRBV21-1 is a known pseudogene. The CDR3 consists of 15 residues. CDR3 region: CASTFLTGRIYEQYF. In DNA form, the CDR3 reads TGTGCCAGCACCTTTTTGACAGGGCGAATCTACGAGCAGTACTTC.

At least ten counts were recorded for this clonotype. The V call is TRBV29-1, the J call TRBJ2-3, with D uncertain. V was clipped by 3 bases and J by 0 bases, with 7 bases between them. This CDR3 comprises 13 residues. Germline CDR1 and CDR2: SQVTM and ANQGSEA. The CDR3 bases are TGCAGCGTTGACACCGGGAGCACAGATACGCAGTATTTT. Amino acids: CSVDTGSTDTQYF.

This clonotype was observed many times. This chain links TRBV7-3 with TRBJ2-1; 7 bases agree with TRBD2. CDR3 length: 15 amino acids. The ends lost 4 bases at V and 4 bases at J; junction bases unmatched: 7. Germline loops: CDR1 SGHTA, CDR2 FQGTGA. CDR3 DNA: TGTGCCAGCAGCTCTGCTAGCGGTGGTTACAATGAGCAGTTCTTC. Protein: CASSSASGGYNEQFF.

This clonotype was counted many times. In nucleotides, the CDR3 is TGTGCCAGCAGTTTGAAGGCGAATGAGCAGTTCTTC. This encodes CASSLKANEQFF. V usage is TRBV28 and J usage is TRBJ2-1; no definite D call. V lost 3 bases to trimming and J lost 7 bases, with 7 bases between them. The V gene's germline CDR1 is MDHEN and CDR2 SYDVKM. This CDR3 spans 12 amino acids. Full variable domain (rest looked up from reference TRBV28 and TRBJ2-1): DVKVTQSSRYLVKRTGEKVFLECVQDMDHENMFWYRQDPGLGLRLIYFSYDVKMKEKGDIPEGYSVSREKKERFSLILESASTNQTSMYLCASSLKANEQFFGPGTRLTVL.

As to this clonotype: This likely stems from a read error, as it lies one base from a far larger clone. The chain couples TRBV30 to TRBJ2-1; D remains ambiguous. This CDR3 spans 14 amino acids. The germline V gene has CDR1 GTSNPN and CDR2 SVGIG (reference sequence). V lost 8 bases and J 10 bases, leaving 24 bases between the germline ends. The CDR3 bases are TGTGCCGTGAAAGGGTTAAAGGTGTCGTACGAGCAGTTCTTC. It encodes CAVKGLKVSYEQFF.

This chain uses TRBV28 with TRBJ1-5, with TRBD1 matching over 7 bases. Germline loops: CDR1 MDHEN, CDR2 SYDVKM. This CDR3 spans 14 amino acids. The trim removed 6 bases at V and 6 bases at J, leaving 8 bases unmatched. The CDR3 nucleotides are TGTGCCAGCAGGGGGGGACAGCAGAGTCAGCCCCAGCATTTT. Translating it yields CASRGGQQSQPQHF.

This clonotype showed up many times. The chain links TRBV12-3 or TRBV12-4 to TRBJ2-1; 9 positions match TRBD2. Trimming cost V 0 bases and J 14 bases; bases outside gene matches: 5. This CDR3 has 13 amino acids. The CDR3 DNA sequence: TGTGCCAGCAGTTTAGCGCGGGAGGGCCCGGAGTTCTTC. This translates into CASSLAREGPEFF.

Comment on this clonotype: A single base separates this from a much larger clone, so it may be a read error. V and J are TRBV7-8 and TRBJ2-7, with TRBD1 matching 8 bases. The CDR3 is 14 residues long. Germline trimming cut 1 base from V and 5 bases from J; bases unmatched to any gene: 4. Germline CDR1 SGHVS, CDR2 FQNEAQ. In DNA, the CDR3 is TGTGCCAGCAGCTTAGGGGACAGGACCCACGAGCAGTACTTC. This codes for CASSLGDRTHEQYF.

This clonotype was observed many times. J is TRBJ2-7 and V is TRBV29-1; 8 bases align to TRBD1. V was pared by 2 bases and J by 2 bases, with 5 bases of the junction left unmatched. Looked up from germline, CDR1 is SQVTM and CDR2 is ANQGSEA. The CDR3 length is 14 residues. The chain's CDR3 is CSVETQGATYEQYF. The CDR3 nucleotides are TGCAGCGTTGAAACCCAGGGGGCGACCTACGAGCAGTACTTC.

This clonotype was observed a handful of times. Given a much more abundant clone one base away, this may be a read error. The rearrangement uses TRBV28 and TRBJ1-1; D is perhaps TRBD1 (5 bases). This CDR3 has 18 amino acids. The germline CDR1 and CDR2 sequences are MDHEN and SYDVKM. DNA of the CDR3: TGTGCCAGCAGTTTGGAGGCAGGAGGGGTGGGAATGAACACTGACGCTTTCTTT. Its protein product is CASSLEAGGVGMNTDAFF.

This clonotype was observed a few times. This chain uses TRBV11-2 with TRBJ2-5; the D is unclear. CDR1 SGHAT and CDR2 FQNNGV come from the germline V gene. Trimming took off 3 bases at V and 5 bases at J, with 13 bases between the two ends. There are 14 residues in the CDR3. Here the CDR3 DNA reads TGTGCCAGCAGCTTGGAGATAAGTAGTGAGACCCAGTACTTC. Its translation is CASSLEISSETQYF.

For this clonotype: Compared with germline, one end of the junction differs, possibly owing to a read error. The CDR3 DNA reads as TGTGCCAGCAGCATATCTTCAAATTGGAATTTT. Amino acids: CASSISSNWNF. The genes are TRBV7-2 and TRBJ2-3; unclear D gene. CDR3 length equals 11 residues. Germline CDR1 and CDR2: SGHTA and FQGNSA.

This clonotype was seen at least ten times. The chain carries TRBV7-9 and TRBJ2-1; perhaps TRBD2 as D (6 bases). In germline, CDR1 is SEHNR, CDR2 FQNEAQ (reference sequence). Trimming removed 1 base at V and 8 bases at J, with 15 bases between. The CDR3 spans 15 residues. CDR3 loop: CASSLDRSSGDEQFF. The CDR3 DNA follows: TGTGCCAGCAGCTTAGATAGGAGTTCGGGAGATGAGCAGTTCTTC.

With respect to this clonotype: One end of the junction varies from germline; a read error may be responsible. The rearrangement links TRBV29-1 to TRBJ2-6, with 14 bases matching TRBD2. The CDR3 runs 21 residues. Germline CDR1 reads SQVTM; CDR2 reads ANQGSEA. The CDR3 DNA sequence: TGCGGCGTTGAAACTTACACGGCGGGACTAGCGGGGGCCTCTGGGGCCAACGTCCTGACTTTC. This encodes CGVETYTAGLAGASGANVLTF.

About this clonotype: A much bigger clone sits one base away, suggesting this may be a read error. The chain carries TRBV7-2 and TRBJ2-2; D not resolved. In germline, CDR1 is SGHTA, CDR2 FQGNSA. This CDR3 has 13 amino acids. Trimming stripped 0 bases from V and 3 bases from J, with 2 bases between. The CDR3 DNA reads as TGTGCCAGCAGCTTAGCCTACACCGGGGAGCTGTTTTTT. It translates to CASSLAYTGELFF.

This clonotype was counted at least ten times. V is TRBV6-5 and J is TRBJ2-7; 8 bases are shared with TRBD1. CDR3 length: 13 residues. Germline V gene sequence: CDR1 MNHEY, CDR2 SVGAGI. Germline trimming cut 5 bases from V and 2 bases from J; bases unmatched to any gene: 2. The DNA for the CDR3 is TGTGCCAGCAGTACAGGGGGGCCCTACGAGCAGTACTTC. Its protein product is CASSTGGPYEQYF.

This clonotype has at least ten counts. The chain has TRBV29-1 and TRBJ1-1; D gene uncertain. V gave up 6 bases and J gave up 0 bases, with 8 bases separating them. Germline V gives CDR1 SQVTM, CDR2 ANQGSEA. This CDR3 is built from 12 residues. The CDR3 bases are TGCAGCGTGACTGGAATGAACACTGAAGCTTTCTTT. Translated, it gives CSVTGMNTEAFF.